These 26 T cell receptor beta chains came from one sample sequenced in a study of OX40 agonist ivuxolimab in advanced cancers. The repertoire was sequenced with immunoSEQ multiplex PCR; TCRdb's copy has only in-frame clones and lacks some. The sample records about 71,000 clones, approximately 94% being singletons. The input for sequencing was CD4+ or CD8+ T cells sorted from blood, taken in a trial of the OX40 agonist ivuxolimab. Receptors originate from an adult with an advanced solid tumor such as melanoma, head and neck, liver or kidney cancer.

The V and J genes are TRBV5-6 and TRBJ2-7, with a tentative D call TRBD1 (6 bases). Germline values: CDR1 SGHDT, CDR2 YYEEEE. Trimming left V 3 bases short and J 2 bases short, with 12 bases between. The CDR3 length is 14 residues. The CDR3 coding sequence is TGTGCCAGCAGCTGGGGTTCAGGGGCCTACGAGCAGTACTTC. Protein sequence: CASSWGSGAYEQYF.

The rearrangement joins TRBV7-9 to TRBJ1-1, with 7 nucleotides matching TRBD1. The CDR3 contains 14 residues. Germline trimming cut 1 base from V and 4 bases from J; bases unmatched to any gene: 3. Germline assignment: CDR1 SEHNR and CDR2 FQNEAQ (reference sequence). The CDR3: CASSLEKGATEAFF. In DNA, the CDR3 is TGTGCCAGCAGCTTAGAAAAGGGGGCCACTGAAGCTTTCTTT. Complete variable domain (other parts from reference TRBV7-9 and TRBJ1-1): DTGVSQNPRHKITKRGQNVTFRCDPISEHNRLYWYRQTLGQGPEFLTYFQNEAQLEKSRLLSDRFSAERPKGSFSTLEIQRTEQGDSAMYLCASSLEKGATEAFFGQGTRLTVV.

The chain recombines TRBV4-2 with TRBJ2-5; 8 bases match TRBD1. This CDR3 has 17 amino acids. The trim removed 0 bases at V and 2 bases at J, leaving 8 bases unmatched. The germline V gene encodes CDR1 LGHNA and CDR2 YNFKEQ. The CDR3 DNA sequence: TGTGCCAGCAGCCAAGATCTCAGGGGGCAATTACAAGAGACCCAGTACTTC. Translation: CASSQDLRGQLQETQYF.

CDR3 residues: CASSTVALSYEQYF. CDR3 coding DNA: TGTGCCAGCAGTACTGTAGCATTGTCCTACGAGCAGTACTTC. The chain couples TRBV27 to TRBJ2-7, with D unresolved. The V end was cut by 5 bases, the J end by 1 base, with 12 bases between. This CDR3 is built from 14 residues. Germline V gene sequence: CDR1 MNHEY, CDR2 SMNVEV (reference sequence).

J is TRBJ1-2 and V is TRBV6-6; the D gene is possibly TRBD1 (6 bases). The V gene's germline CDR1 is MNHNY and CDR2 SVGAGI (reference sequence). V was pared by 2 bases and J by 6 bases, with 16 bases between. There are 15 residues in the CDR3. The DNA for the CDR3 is TGTGCCAGCAGTTACGACAGGCCGCCGGTGGATGGCTACACCTTC. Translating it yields CASSYDRPPVDGYTF.

In DNA, the CDR3 is TGTGCCAGCAGCCGACAGGGCCCGGGGCAGCCCCAGCATTTT. It yields the protein CASSRQGPGQPQHF. V is TRBV6-5 and J is TRBJ1-5; 7 bases line up with TRBD1. V shed 6 bases and J 7 bases; nucleotides not matched to a gene: 9. There are 14 residues in the CDR3. Germline loops: CDR1 MNHEY, CDR2 SVGAGI.

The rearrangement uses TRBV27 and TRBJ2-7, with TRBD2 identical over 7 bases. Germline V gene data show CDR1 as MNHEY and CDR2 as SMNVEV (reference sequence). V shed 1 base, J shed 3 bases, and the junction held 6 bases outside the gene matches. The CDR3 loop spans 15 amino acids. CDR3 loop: CASSLLGEGHYEQYF. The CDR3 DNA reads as TGTGCCAGCAGTTTATTGGGGGAGGGGCACTACGAGCAGTACTTC.

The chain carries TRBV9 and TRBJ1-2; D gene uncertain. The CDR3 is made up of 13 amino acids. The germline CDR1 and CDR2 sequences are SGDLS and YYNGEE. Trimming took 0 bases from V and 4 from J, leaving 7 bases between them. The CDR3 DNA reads TGTGCCAGCAGCGTAGATCCCTCCTATGGCTACACCTTC. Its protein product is CASSVDPSYGYTF.

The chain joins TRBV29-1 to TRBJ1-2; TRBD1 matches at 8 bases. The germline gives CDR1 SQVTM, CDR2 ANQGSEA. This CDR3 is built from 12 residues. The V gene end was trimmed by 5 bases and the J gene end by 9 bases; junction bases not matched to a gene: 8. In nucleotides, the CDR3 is TGCAGCGTTCCAGACAGGGGAATCAGCTACACCTTC. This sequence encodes CSVPDRGISYTF.

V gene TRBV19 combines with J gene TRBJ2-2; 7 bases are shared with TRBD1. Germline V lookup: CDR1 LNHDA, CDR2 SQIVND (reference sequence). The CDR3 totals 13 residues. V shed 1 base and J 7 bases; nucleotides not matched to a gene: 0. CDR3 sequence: CASSIGQGGELFF. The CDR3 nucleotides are TGTGCCAGTAGTATAGGACAGGGCGGGGAGCTGTTTTTT.

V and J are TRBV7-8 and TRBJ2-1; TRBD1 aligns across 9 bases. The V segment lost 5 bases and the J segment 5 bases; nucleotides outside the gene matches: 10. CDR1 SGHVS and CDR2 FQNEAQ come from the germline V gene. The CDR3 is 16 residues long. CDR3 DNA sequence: TGTGCCAGCAGCCCCTTCTACAGGGGGCCCAACAATGAGCAGTTCTTC. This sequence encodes CASSPFYRGPNNEQFF.

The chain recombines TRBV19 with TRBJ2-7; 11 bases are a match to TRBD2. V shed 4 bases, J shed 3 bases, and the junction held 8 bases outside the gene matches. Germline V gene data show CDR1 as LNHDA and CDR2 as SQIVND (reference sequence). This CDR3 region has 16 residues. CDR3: CASSRGLAELVYEQYF. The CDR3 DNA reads TGTGCCAGTAGTAGGGGACTAGCGGAGCTGGTCTACGAGCAGTACTTC. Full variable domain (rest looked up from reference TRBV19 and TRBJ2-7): DGGITQSPKYLFRKEGQNVTLSCEQNLNHDAMYWYRQDPGQGLRLIYYSQIVNDFQKGDIAEGYSVSREKKESFPLTVTSAQKNPTAFYLCASSRGLAELVYEQYFGPGTRLTVT.

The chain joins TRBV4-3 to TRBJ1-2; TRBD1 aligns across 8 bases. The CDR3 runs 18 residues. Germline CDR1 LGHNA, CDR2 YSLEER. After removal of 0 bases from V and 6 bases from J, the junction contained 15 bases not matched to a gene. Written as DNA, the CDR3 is TGCGCCAGCAGCCAAGATGGGGCAGGGGGCCCTCCTGTGAATGGCTACACCTTC. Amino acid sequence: CASSQDGAGGPPVNGYTF.

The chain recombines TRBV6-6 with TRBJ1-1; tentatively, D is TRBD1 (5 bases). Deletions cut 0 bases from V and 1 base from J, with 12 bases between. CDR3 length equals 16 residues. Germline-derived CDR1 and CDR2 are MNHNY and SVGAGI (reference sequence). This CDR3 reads CASSYSTAARNTEAFF. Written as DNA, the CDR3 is TGTGCCAGCAGTTACTCGACAGCCGCGAGGAACACTGAAGCTTTCTTT.

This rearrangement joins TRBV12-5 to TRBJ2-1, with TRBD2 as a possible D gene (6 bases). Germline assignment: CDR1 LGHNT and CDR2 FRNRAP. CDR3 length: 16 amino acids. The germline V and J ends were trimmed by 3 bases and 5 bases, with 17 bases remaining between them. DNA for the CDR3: TGTGCTAGTGGTTTCCAGATAGCGGAGAGGAACAATGAGCAGTTCTTC. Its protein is CASGFQIAERNNEQFF.

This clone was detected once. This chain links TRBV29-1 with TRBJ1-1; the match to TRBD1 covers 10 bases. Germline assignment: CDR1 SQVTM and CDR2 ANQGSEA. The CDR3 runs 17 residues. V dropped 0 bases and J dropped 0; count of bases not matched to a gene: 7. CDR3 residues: CSVEDEGQGPMNTEAFF. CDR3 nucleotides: TGCAGCGTTGAAGATGAGGGACAGGGGCCGATGAACACTGAAGCTTTCTTT.

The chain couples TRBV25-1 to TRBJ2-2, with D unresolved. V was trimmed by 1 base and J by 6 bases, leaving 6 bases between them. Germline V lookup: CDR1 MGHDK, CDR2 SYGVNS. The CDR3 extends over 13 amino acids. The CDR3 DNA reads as TGTGCCAGCAGTGAATTAGGGTCCGGGGAGCTGTTTTTT. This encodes CASSELGSGELFF.

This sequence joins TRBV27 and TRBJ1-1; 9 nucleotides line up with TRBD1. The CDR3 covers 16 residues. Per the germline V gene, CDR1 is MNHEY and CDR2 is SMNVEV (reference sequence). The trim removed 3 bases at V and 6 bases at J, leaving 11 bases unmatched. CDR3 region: CASSLATGTGYAEAFF. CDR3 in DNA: TGTGCCAGCAGTTTGGCCACCGGGACAGGGTACGCTGAAGCTTTCTTT.

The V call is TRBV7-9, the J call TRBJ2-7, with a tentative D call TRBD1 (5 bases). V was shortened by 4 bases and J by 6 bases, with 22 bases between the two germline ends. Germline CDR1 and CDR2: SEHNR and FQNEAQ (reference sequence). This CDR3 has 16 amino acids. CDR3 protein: CASSSRPQGDLVEQYF. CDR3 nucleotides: TGTGCCAGCAGCTCGCGGCCCCAGGGCGATTTGGTCGAGCAGTACTTC.

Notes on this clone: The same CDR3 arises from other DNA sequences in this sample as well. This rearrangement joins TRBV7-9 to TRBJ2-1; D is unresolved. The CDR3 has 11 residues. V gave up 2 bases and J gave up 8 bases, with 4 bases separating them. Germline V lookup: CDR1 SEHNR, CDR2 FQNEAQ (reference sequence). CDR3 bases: TGTGCCAGCAGCTTATCAGATGAGCAGTTCTTC. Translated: CASSLSDEQFF.

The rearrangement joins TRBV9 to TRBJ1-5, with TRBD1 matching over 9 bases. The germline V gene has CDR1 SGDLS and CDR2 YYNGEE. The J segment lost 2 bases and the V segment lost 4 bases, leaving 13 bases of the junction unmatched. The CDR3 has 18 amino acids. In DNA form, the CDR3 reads TGTGCCAGCAGCCCGGGGACAGGGAAAGGCCTTGGCAATCAGCCCCAGCATTTT. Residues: CASSPGTGKGLGNQPQHF.

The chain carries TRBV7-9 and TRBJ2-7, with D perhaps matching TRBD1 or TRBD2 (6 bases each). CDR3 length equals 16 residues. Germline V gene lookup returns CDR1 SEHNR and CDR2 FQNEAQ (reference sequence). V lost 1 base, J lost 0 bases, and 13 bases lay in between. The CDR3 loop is CASSLELGGASYEQYF. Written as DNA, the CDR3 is TGTGCCAGCAGCTTAGAACTCGGGGGCGCCTCCTACGAGCAGTACTTC.

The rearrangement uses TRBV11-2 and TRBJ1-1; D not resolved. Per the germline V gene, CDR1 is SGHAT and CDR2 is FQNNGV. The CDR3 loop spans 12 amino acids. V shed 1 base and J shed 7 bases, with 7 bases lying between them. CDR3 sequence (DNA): TGTGCCAGCAGCTTAGGAACGGTTGAAGCTTTCTTT. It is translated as CASSLGTVEAFF.

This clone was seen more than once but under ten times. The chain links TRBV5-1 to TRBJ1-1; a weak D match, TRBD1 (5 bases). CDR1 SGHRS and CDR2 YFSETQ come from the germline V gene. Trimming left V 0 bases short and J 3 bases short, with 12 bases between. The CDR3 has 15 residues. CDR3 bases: TGCGCCAGCAGCTTGGCACCCGACAGTTACACTGAAGCTTTCTTT. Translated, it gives CASSLAPDSYTEAFF.

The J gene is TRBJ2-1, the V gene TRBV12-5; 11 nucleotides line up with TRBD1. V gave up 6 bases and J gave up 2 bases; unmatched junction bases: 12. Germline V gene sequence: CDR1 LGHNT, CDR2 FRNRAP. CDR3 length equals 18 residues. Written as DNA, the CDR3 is TGTGCTAGTGGCCAGAACCCGGAGGACAGGGGGCCCTACAATGAGCAGTTCTTC. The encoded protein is CASGQNPEDRGPYNEQFF.

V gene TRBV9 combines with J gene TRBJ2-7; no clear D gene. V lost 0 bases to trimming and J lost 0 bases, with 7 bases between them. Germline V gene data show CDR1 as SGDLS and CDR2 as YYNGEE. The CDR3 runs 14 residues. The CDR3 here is CASSVESSSYEQYF. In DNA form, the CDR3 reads TGTGCCAGCAGCGTAGAAAGTTCCTCCTACGAGCAGTACTTC.